These 25 T cell receptor beta chains were all obtained from the same sample, sequenced in a study of CD8+ T cells in alopecia areata. cDNA prepared by RNA extraction and subsequent reverse transcription served as the template for sequencing. Some clones are missing from TCRdb's copy, which holds only in-frame ones; the method was immunoSEQ multiplex PCR. The data contain 150,000 to 200,000 clones, about 48% of them singletons. Sample treatment: oral pan-JAK inhibitor, 5-10 mg twice daily. This material consisted of CD8+ T cells sorted from blood, taken at week 24, from a patient treated with tofacitinib. The receptors were gathered from a human donor with alopecia areata.

V gene TRBV27 combines with J gene TRBJ2-1, with D possibly matching TRBD2 (6 bases). V was shortened by 10 bases and J by 5 bases, with 15 bases between the two germline ends. The CDR3 has 13 residues. Germline V gene sequence: CDR1 MNHEY, CDR2 SMNVEV (reference sequence). The CDR3 region has the DNA TGTGCCACCCTAGGGCGGGGCCACAATGAGCAGTTCTTC. This sequence encodes CATLGRGHNEQFF.

This chain connects TRBV30 to TRBJ1-1; D uncertain. Germline CDR1 reads GTSNPN; CDR2 reads SVGIG (reference sequence). The germline V and J ends were trimmed by 2 bases and 1 base, with 8 bases remaining between them. This CDR3 is built from 13 residues. This CDR3 is CAWSIGSNTEAFF. CDR3 nucleotides: TGTGCCTGGAGTATAGGATCGAACACTGAAGCTTTCTTT.

V and J are TRBV25-1 and TRBJ2-2; 7 bases line up with TRBD1. CDR1 is MGHDK and CDR2 is SYGVNS in the germline V gene. The CDR3 is made up of 14 amino acids. V lost 4 bases and J lost 7; bases outside the gene matches: 6. CDR3 loop: CASSAGTVVGELFF. In DNA, the CDR3 is TGTGCCAGCAGTGCCGGGACAGTTGTCGGGGAGCTGTTTTTT.

This chain links TRBV30 with TRBJ2-3; no firm D call. The V and J ends lost 0 bases and 6 bases respectively, with 10 bases between them. In germline, CDR1 is GTSNPN, CDR2 SVGIG (reference sequence). The CDR3 sequence is 13 residues long. This chain's CDR3 is CAWSVALKDTQYF. The CDR3 DNA reads TGTGCCTGGAGTGTAGCCTTAAAGGATACGCAGTATTTT.

Only a few counts were recorded for this clone. The chain employs TRBV30 and TRBJ2-2; no firm D call. V gave up 3 bases and J gave up 10 bases, with 12 bases separating them. Germline V gene sequence: CDR1 GTSNPN, CDR2 SVGIG (reference sequence). There are 12 residues in the CDR3. The CDR3 reads CAWSDPPVELFF. CDR3 nucleotide sequence: TGTGCCTGGAGCGACCCGCCGGTGGAGCTGTTTTTT.

The rearrangement links TRBV7-9 to TRBJ2-7, with D perhaps TRBD1 or TRBD2 (6 bases each). Trimming cost V 5 bases and J 2 bases, with 16 bases left between them. This CDR3 is built from 15 residues. In germline, CDR1 is SEHNR, CDR2 FQNEAQ (reference sequence). CDR3 nucleotide sequence: TGTGCCAGCAGCGACGGGGGCGGGCGGGCCTACGAGCAGTACTTC. This gives the protein CASSDGGGRAYEQYF.

Remarks on this clone: The same CDR3 can be traced to other DNA sequences in this sample. The genes are TRBV4-3 and TRBJ2-7, with D tentatively TRBD1 (6 bases). In germline, CDR1 is LGHNA, CDR2 YSLEER. There are 14 residues in the CDR3. Trimming stripped 1 base from V and 2 bases from J, with 9 bases between. The CDR3 region has the DNA TGCGCCAGCAGCCAAGGGACAGCAGCCTACGAGCAGTACTTC. Its translation: CASSQGTAAYEQYF.

On this clone: Additional DNA sequences in this sample encode the identical CDR3. V is TRBV5-6 and J is TRBJ1-5; D is possibly TRBD1 (6 bases). This CDR3 has 13 amino acids. Deletions cut 1 base from V and 4 bases from J, with 6 bases between. Germline V gene sequence: CDR1 SGHDT, CDR2 YYEEEE. CDR3 in DNA: TGTGCCAGCAGCTTGACAGGGAATCAGCCCCAGCATTTT. It is translated as CASSLTGNQPQHF.

This clone was counted between two and nine times. The CDR3 is CASSNRAVANEQYF. CDR3 nucleotide sequence: TGTGCCAGCAGCAACCGAGCGGTTGCTAACGAGCAGTACTTC. The rearrangement joins TRBV7-9 to TRBJ2-7, with D tentatively TRBD2 (5 bases). The CDR3 length is 14 residues. With 5 bases removed from V and 5 bases from J, the gap between germline ends came to 16 bases. Per the germline V gene, CDR1 is SEHNR and CDR2 is FQNEAQ (reference sequence).

This clone is labeled medium-sized. The chain is built from TRBV30 and TRBJ2-1; D is unclear. CDR3 length: 17 residues. The V gene lost 2 bases and the J gene lost 7 bases, with 24 bases spanning the gap. The germline gives CDR1 GTSNPN, CDR2 SVGIG (reference sequence). For the CDR3, the DNA is TGTGCCTGGAGTATAAGTGTAGGGCTACCCCCTCAGAATGAGCAGTTCTTC. This sequence encodes CAWSISVGLPPQNEQFF. Full variable domain (outside the CDR3, taken from reference TRBV30 and TRBJ2-1): SQTIHQWPATLVQPVGSPLSLECTVEGTSNPNLYWYRQAAGRGLQLLFYSVGIGQISSEVPQNLSASRPQDRQFILSSKKLLLSDSGFYLCAWSISVGLPPQNEQFFGPGTRLTVL.

CDR3 region: CAIGGLAGSEQFF. CDR3 nucleotides: TGTGCCATCGGGGGTCTAGCGGGGAGTGAGCAGTTCTTC. This chain uses TRBV10-3 with TRBJ2-1; 9 bases map to TRBD2. The CDR3 sequence is 13 residues long. In germline, CDR1 is ENHRY, CDR2 SYGVKD. The V gene end was trimmed by 8 bases and the J gene end by 9 bases; junction bases not matched to a gene: 8.

This chain connects TRBV5-6 to TRBJ1-5, with D possibly matching TRBD1 (6 bases). The CDR3 sequence is 15 residues long. The germline V gene encodes CDR1 SGHDT and CDR2 YYEEEE. The ends were cut back, 3 bases at V and 6 bases at J, with 16 bases in the middle. The CDR3 loop reads CASSSSPGDSQPQHF. The DNA for the CDR3 is TGTGCCAGCAGCTCCTCCCCAGGGGATAGTCAGCCCCAGCATTTT.

This chain joins TRBV5-5 and TRBJ1-2, with D uncertain. With 4 bases removed from V and 0 bases from J, the gap between germline ends came to 7 bases. Germline V gene data show CDR1 as SGHKS and CDR2 as YYEKEE (reference sequence). The CDR3 consists of 13 residues. The CDR3 nucleotides are TGTGCCAGCAGCGGAGACTCTAACTATGGCTACACCTTC. This translates into CASSGDSNYGYTF. Full variable domain (missing parts from reference TRBV5-5 and TRBJ1-2): DAGVTQSPTHLIKTRGQQVTLRCSPISGHKSVSWYQQVLGQGPQFIFQYYEKEERGRGNFPDRFSARQFPNYSSELNVNALLLGDSALYLCASSGDSNYGYTFGSGTRLTVV.

This clone was observed a few times. The chain recombines TRBV2 with TRBJ1-1; D gene uncertain. The CDR3 is made up of 13 amino acids. Germline values: CDR1 SNHLY, CDR2 FYNNEI. V shed 3 bases and J shed 4 bases, with 9 bases lying between them. The CDR3 spells CASSEWVGTEAFF. CDR3 coding DNA: TGTGCCAGCAGTGAGTGGGTAGGCACTGAAGCTTTCTTT.

The V gene is TRBV6-1, the J gene TRBJ1-4, with D tentatively TRBD1 (6 bases). This CDR3 has 17 amino acids. Germline V gene lookup returns CDR1 MNHNS and CDR2 SASEGT. V was cut by 2 bases and J by 1 base, with 14 bases left in between. As DNA, the CDR3 is TGTGCCAGCAGTGAACAGGGGACGGCAGGAACTAATGAAAAACTGTTTTTT. Translation gives CASSEQGTAGTNEKLFF.

This clone has more than one count but fewer than ten. The V gene is TRBV7-8, the J gene TRBJ2-3, with D tentatively TRBD1 (6 bases). The CDR3 has 14 residues. CDR1 and CDR2 from the germline V gene are SGHVS and FQNEAQ. Deletions cut 3 bases from V and 6 bases from J, with 13 bases between. CDR3 sequence (DNA): TGTGCCAGCAGCTTCCTCGACAGGTCGGATACGCAGTATTTT. Translated, it gives CASSFLDRSDTQYF.

The chain uses TRBV7-9 and TRBJ2-1; 11 bases are a match to TRBD1. Germline V lookup: CDR1 SEHNR, CDR2 FQNEAQ (reference sequence). After removal of 1 base from V and 5 bases from J, the junction contained 1 base not matched to a gene. CDR3 length equals 15 residues. CDR3 DNA sequence: TGTGCCAGCAGCTTAGTGGGACAGGGGGACAATGAGCAGTTCTTC. It translates to CASSLVGQGDNEQFF.

CDR3 DNA: TGCGCCATTTGCGTAGGTGACTATGGCTACACCTTC. Encoded protein: CAICVGDYGYTF. The chain couples TRBV23-1 to TRBJ1-2; D remains ambiguous. TRBV23-1 is identified as an open reading frame with a role that is uncertain. This CDR3 is built from 12 residues. The V end lost 10 bases, the J end lost 3 bases, and 12 bases lay between the germline ends.

As for this clone: This specimen includes other DNA sequences encoding the same CDR3. This chain uses TRBV6-5 with TRBJ1-1; D remains unclear. The CDR3 runs 13 residues. Germline V gives CDR1 MNHEY, CDR2 SVGAGI. V lost 2 bases and J 1 base, leaving 5 bases between the germline ends. The CDR3 here is CASSYAGNTEAFF. The CDR3 coding sequence is TGTGCCAGCAGTTACGCTGGGAACACTGAAGCTTTCTTT.

V usage is TRBV13 and J usage is TRBJ2-7, with D hard to call. Germline V gene sequence: CDR1 PRHDT, CDR2 FYEKMQ (reference sequence). The CDR3 is made up of 13 amino acids. V lost 0 bases and J 3 bases, leaving 6 bases between the germline ends. As DNA, the CDR3 is TGTGCCAGCAGCTTAGGGGCCGGCTACGAGCAGTACTTC. It translates to CASSLGAGYEQYF.

With respect to this clone: Other DNA sequences in this sample translate to the same CDR3. This sequence joins TRBV30 and TRBJ2-7, with TRBD1 matching 9 bases. The V segment lost 0 bases and the J segment 3 bases; nucleotides outside the gene matches: 0. Germline CDR1 and CDR2: GTSNPN and SVGIG (reference sequence). The CDR3 consists of 13 residues. CDR3 in DNA: TGTGCCTGGAGTGTGGACAGGGGCTACGAGCAGTACTTC. Its protein product is CAWSVDRGYEQYF.

The gene calls are TRBV6-5 and TRBJ2-6, with D possibly being TRBD1 (5 bases). The CDR3 covers 14 residues. Trimming removed 10 bases at V and 0 bases at J, with 10 bases between. The germline CDR1 and CDR2 sequences are MNHEY and SVGAGI. The CDR3, as DNA: TGTGCCACCAGGGCCGTCTCTGGGGCCAACGTCCTGACTTTC. Translation: CATRAVSGANVLTF.

This clone was detected only once. Different DNA sequences within this sample yield the same CDR3. The V and J genes are TRBV27 and TRBJ2-7; no definite D call. Germline assignment: CDR1 MNHEY and CDR2 SMNVEV (reference sequence). The ends were cut back, 2 bases at V and 5 bases at J, with 4 bases in the middle. This CDR3 has 11 amino acids. CDR3 in amino acids: CASSLGDEQYF. The CDR3, as DNA: TGTGCCAGCAGTTTAGGTGACGAGCAGTACTTC.

This clone was counted a single time. This chain joins TRBV16 and TRBJ1-6; 8 nucleotides agree with TRBD1. V lost 3 bases and J lost 9; bases outside the gene matches: 1. This CDR3 spans 13 amino acids. CDR1 and CDR2 from the germline V gene are KGHSY and FQNENV. This chain's CDR3 is CASSQGQVSPLHF. Here the CDR3 DNA reads TGTGCCAGCAGCCAGGGACAGGTTTCACCCCTCCACTTT.

This clone was observed a few times. The gene calls are TRBV11-2 and TRBJ2-2, with 7 bases fitting TRBD1. CDR1 and CDR2 (germline): SGHAT, FQNNGV. This CDR3 is built from 17 residues. Trimming took 4 bases from V and 2 from J; bases not matched to a gene: 10. The CDR3 DNA is TGTGCCAGCAGCTCCCCCCGGGGACAGCCCAACACCGGGGAGCTGTTTTTT. Translating it yields CASSSPRGQPNTGELFF.